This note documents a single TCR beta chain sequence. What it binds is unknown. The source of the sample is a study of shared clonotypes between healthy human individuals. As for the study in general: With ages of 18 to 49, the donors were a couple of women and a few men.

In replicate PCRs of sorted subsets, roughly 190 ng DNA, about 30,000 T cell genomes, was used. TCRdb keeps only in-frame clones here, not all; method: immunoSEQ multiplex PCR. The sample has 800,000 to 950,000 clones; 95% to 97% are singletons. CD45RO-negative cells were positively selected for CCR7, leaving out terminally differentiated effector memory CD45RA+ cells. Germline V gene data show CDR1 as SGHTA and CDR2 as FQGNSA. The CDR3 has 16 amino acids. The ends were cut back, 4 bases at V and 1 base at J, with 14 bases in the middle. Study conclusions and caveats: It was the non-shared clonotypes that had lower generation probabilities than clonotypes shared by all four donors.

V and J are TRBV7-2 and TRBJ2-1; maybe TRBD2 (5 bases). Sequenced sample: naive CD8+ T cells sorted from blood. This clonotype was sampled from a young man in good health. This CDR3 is CASSSYGDFSYNEQFF. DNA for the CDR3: TGTGCCAGCAGCTCATACGGGGATTTTTCCTACAATGAGCAGTTCTTC.